A selection of T cell receptor beta chains follows, all from one sample in a study of shared clonotypes between healthy human individuals. Sequenced by immunoSEQ multiplex PCR; TCRdb stores in-frame clones only, minus some. Among hundreds of thousands of clones listed, more than 95% were seen once. Sequenced sample: naive CD4+ T cells sorted from blood. Source of these receptors: a woman in her 30s in good health. Each CDR3 is given without its conserved first and last residue. The D gene is left open where the match is weak.

v_gene,d_gene,j_gene,CDR3aa
TRBV27,TRBD1,TRBJ2-7,ASWGQGGIYEQY
TRBV28,NA,TRBJ2-7,ASSPHYEQY
TRBV27,NA,TRBJ1-6,ASSARQAPNSPLH
TRBV28,NA,TRBJ2-1,ASSLSRPTEQF
TRBV7-2,TRBD2,TRBJ2-1,ASSLETGLAGKNEQF
TRBV5-1,TRBD2,TRBJ2-1,ASGSGRANEQF
TRBV11-3,NA,TRBJ2-1,ASRLKGRRDNEQF
TRBV6-5,NA,NA,ASSWARDAGSREQY
TRBV5-1,NA,TRBJ1-1,ASSLGTENTEAF
TRBV5-1,TRBD1,TRBJ2-1,ASRYRDRGLDEQF
TRBV6-5,NA,TRBJ2-1,ASSRTRGADDEQF